The clone carrying this TCR beta chain has just a few counts. Its antigen is still unknown. The PCR used 60 Vbeta and 13 Jbeta primers. The data were produced by immunoSEQ multiplex PCR, yet TCRdb's version contains in-frame clones alone and is incomplete. The sample has 120,000 or so clones; roughly 8.6% are singletons. The data stem from a study of cytomegalovirus exposure and HLA in healthy donors. Study conclusions and caveats: As was reported, the HLA-A and HLA-B alleles of most subjects were accurately predicted from TCR beta sequences. Later analysis showed most CMV-associated TCR beta chains appearing HLA-restricted.

The germline V gene encodes CDR1 SGHRS and CDR2 YFSETQ. With V trimmed by 2 bases and J by 1 base, 5 bases remained unmatched. This CDR3 is 15 amino acids long. This sequence originates from a woman between 35 and 50 years old in good health and CMV-seropositive. Sequencing input: PBMCs. V and J are TRBV5-1 and TRBJ1-1; 7 bases fit TRBD1. This CDR3 reads CASSFSGTANTEAFF. CDR3 bases: TGCGCCAGCAGCTTTTCCGGGACAGCGAACACTGAAGCTTTCTTT.